One TCR beta chain is described in this entry. Its antigen is still unknown. This record comes from a study of T cells in Graves' hyperthyroidism and ophthalmopathy. Study context: Peripheral blood specimens were obtained at initial diagnosis, prior to any treatment. Findings of the study overall: Most thyroid clonotypes with frequency above 0.001 were detected in blood.

Graves' hyperthyroidism without ophthalmopathy progression within 18 months was termed stable. V gave up 5 bases and J gave up 9 bases, with 16 bases separating them. The CDR3 is 13 residues long. CDR1 is MDHEN and CDR2 is SYDVKM in the germline V gene. The CDR3 regions of TCR beta were amplified from RNA transcripts. The HTBI set primed first-round TCR CDR3 RT-PCR. TCRdb reanalysed the multiplex PCR reads using MiXCR and keeps one entry per CDR3 protein. The sample contains nearly 750,000 distinct CDR3 sequences, approximately 36% of which appear only once. The chain carries TRBV28 and TRBJ1-2; D is perhaps TRBD1 (6 bases). The sequence was obtained from a woman between 35 and 50 years old with Graves' hyperthyroidism. The sample taken for sequencing was blood. CDR3 amino acids: CASSLTGQVSYTF. As DNA, the CDR3 is TGTGCCAGCAGTCTAACAGGGCAAGTAAGCTACACCTTC.